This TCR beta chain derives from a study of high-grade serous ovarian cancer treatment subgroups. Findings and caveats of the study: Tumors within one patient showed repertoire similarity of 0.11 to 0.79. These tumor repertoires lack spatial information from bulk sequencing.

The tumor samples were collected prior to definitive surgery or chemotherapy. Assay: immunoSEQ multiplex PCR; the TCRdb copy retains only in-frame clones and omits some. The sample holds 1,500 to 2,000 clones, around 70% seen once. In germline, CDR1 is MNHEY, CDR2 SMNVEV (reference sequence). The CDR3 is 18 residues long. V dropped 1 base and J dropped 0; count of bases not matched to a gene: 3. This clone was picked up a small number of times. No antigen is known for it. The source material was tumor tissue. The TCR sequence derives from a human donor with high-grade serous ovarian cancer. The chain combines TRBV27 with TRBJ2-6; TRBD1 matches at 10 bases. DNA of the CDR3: TGTGCCAGCAGTTTATTAGGGACAGGGGTCTCTGGGGCCAACGTCCTGACTTTC. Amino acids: CASSLLGTGVSGANVLTF.